These T cell receptor beta chains were read from a single sample in a study of blood T cell repertoires in COVID-19. Clones were sequenced by immunoSEQ multiplex PCR, and TCRdb holds only the in-frame ones, with some missing. The sample holds about 190,000 clones, 60% to 80% seen once. The sequenced sample was peripheral blood. The receptors here all came from a woman in her seventies with acute or convalescent COVID-19. CDR3s include the opening cysteine and the closing phenylalanine or tryptophan. A D gene is named only where the DNA matches it firmly.

d_call j_call v_call cdr3_aa
NA TRBJ2-7 TRBV27 CASSLRRGYEQYF
NA TRBJ2-7 TRBV29-1 CSVAASAALYEQYF
TRBD2 TRBJ2-1 TRBV3-1/TRBV3-2 CASSQVFLAGDNEQFF
TRBD1 TRBJ2-1 TRBV10-3 CAIRSGTDYNEQFF
TRBD1 TRBJ2-4 TRBV3-1/TRBV3-2 CASSYRDSENIQYF
TRBD1 TRBJ1-4 TRBV24-1 CATRGDRDRTNEKLFF
NA TRBJ1-1 TRBV10-3 CAISPASRSTEAFF
NA TRBJ1-2 TRBV5-1 CASSSDTSFTYGYTF
TRBD1 TRBJ2-3 TRBV19 CASRDPGQHTDTQYF
TRBD1 TRBJ2-7 TRBV7-6 CASSRGQGWYEQYF
NA TRBJ2-5 TRBV5-1 CASSSDGQRVETQYF
NA TRBJ1-4 TRBV3-1/TRBV3-2 CASSYRESPEKLFF
NA TRBJ2-7 TRBV5-1 CASSFTYEQYF
NA TRBJ2-5 TRBV5-5 CASSSGARETQYF
NA TRBJ1-5 TRBV19 CASSMRGFTNQPQHF
NA TRBJ2-5 TRBV18 CASSLRTAGLGQETQYF